The 24 T cell receptor beta chains presented below share a single source sample, sequenced in a study of blood T cell repertoires in COVID-19. The assay was immunoSEQ multiplex PCR, and TCRdb's table has in-frame clones only and misses some. The repertoire includes around 41,000 clones, 91% of them detected once, and roughly 14% sits in the top ten. Material: peripheral blood. These receptors were collected from a woman between 25 and 40 years old in a cohort sampled during active COVID-19.

This clone was recorded only once. This rearrangement joins TRBV18 to TRBJ2-3; D is uncertain. This CDR3 is built from 15 residues. V shed 2 bases and J shed 1 base, with 10 bases lying between them. CDR1 and CDR2 from the germline V gene are KGHSH and LQKENI. The CDR3 bases are TGTGCCAGCTCACCATGGAGACCACGCACAGATACGCAGTATTTT. It encodes CASSPWRPRTDTQYF.

This clone has only one observation. The CDR3 DNA is TGTGCCAGCAACTATGTAGATTGGGACACTGAAGCTTTCTTT. Its translation: CASNYVDWDTEAFF. The chain recombines TRBV6-5 with TRBJ1-1, with D unclear. CDR1 and CDR2 (germline): MNHEY, SVGAGI. The CDR3 consists of 14 residues. Trimming left V 7 bases short and J 3 bases short, with 15 bases between.

The rearrangement links TRBV9 to TRBJ1-1; 7 nucleotides line up with TRBD1. Germline values: CDR1 SGDLS, CDR2 YYNGEE. J was trimmed by 1 base and V by 0 bases; bases with no gene match: 3. This CDR3 has 15 residues. The CDR3: CASSVGGGGNTEAFF. The CDR3 DNA follows: TGTGCCAGCAGCGTAGGAGGGGGCGGGAACACTGAAGCTTTCTTT.

J is TRBJ2-2 and V is TRBV11-2, with TRBD2 identical over 16 bases. Germline lookup yields CDR1 SGHAT and CDR2 FQNNGV. The CDR3 runs to 16 residues. V trimming: 4 bases; J trimming: 5 bases; junction bases outside the gene matches: 1. CDR3 nucleotides: TGTGCCAGCAGCTCGGGACTAGCGGGAGGGACCGGGGAGCTGTTTTTT. It encodes CASSSGLAGGTGELFF.

The chain couples TRBV6-4 to TRBJ2-2; D possibly corresponds to TRBD1 (6 bases). CDR3 length equals 15 residues. The V and J ends lost 6 bases and 0 bases respectively, with 11 bases between them. Looked up from germline, CDR1 is MRHNA and CDR2 is SNTAGT. The CDR3 DNA reads as TGTGCCAGCAGGGTAGACAGGTCGAACACCGGGGAGCTGTTTTTT. Translation: CASRVDRSNTGELFF.

This chain joins TRBV19 and TRBJ1-5, with TRBD1 identical over 11 bases. This CDR3 contains 14 residues. J was trimmed by 6 bases and V by 4 bases; bases with no gene match: 2. CDR1 is LNHDA, CDR2 SQIVND, per germline (reference sequence). The CDR3 is CASSTGTGGQPQHF. As DNA, the CDR3 is TGTGCCAGTAGTACGGGGACAGGGGGTCAGCCCCAGCATTTT.

The count of this clone is one. The V gene is TRBV7-2, the J gene TRBJ2-2; D ambiguous. CDR3 length: 15 amino acids. Germline lookup yields CDR1 SGHTA and CDR2 FQGNSA. Trimming took 1 base from V and 1 from J, leaving 7 bases between them. The CDR3 DNA reads as TGTGCCAGCAGCTTAGATCGGAGGAACACCGGGGAGCTGTTTTTT. This codes for CASSLDRRNTGELFF.

The rearrangement joins TRBV6-2 or TRBV6-3 to TRBJ2-1, with unresolved D. The V end was cut by 6 bases, the J end by 0 bases, with 6 bases between. Germline CDR1 reads MNHEY; CDR2 reads SVGEGT. The CDR3 has 13 residues. In DNA form, the CDR3 reads TGTGCCAGCAGCCGCAGCTCCTACAATGAGCAGTTCTTC. This translates into CASSRSSYNEQFF.

This clone is termed medium-sized. The chain combines TRBV14 with TRBJ1-2, with 9 bases identical to TRBD1. There are 16 residues in the CDR3. Germline CDR1 and CDR2: SGHDN and FVKESK. V was clipped by 0 bases and J by 7 bases; unmatched bases: 9. CDR3 sequence reads: CASSQDPQGARGGYTF. In DNA form, the CDR3 reads TGTGCCAGCAGCCAAGACCCACAGGGGGCAAGAGGTGGCTACACCTTC.

The rearrangement joins TRBV10-3 to TRBJ2-7; possibly TRBD2 for D (5 bases). Germline CDR1 and CDR2: ENHRY and SYGVKD. Trimming stripped 8 bases from V and 1 base from J, with 9 bases between. CDR3 length: 12 residues. CDR3 bases: TGTGCCATCGCCGAGGGATCCTACGAGCAGTACTTC. Protein: CAIAEGSYEQYF.

CDR3 sequence (DNA): TGCGCCAGCAGCTTATTCCCTAGCGGAGGGGGGAGTTCCTACGAGCAGTACTTC. Its translation: CASSLFPSGGGSSYEQYF. The rearrangement joins TRBV5-1 to TRBJ2-7; D may be TRBD2 (7 bases). V was cut by 2 bases and J by 1 base, with 22 bases left in between. CDR3 length equals 18 residues. Germline values: CDR1 SGHRS, CDR2 YFSETQ.

This clone was seen once. The CDR3 reads CASSYSQNTEAFF. In DNA form, the CDR3 reads TGTGCCAGCAGTTACAGTCAGAACACTGAAGCTTTCTTT. The chain combines TRBV28 with TRBJ1-1, with D uncertain. The CDR3 covers 13 residues. Per germline, CDR1 MDHEN and CDR2 SYDVKM. The V end was cut by 4 bases, the J end by 1 base, with 7 bases between.

The rearrangement links TRBV19 to TRBJ2-1, with D possibly matching TRBD2 (7 bases). The CDR3 totals 15 residues. V was clipped by 10 bases and J by 2 bases, with 18 bases between them. Germline assignment: CDR1 LNHDA and CDR2 SQIVND (reference sequence). This chain's CDR3 is CATRLAPGAYNEQFF. CDR3 sequence (DNA): TGTGCCACCCGACTAGCTCCAGGGGCCTACAATGAGCAGTTCTTC.

This chain connects TRBV28 to TRBJ2-7, with D perhaps TRBD2 (6 bases). The CDR3 loop spans 11 amino acids. The germline V gene encodes CDR1 MDHEN and CDR2 SYDVKM. V was trimmed by 7 bases and J by 4 bases, leaving 8 bases between them. The CDR3 bases are TGTGCCAGCACCCGGGGGTACGAGCAGTACTTC. Translated: CASTRGYEQYF.

This chain's CDR3 is CATSRDLGLYNEQFF. The CDR3 region has the DNA TGTGCCACCAGCAGAGATTTGGGACTTTACAATGAGCAGTTCTTC. The chain uses TRBV15 and TRBJ2-1, with TRBD2 as a possible D gene (6 bases). V lost 0 bases to trimming and J lost 4 bases, with 10 bases between them. CDR3 length: 15 residues. In germline, CDR1 is LNHNV, CDR2 YYDKDF (reference sequence).

The chain combines TRBV11-2 with TRBJ2-3; D unclear. V was trimmed by 3 bases and J by 2 bases, leaving 3 bases between them. The CDR3 has 12 residues. Per the germline V gene, CDR1 is SGHAT and CDR2 is FQNNGV. Written as DNA, the CDR3 is TGTGCCAGCAGCTTCCTCACAGATACGCAGTATTTT. This gives the protein CASSFLTDTQYF.

On this clone: A read error may produce the germline difference seen at one junction end. The rearrangement joins TRBV5-1 to TRBJ2-5; 7 bases match TRBD1. This CDR3 contains 15 residues. Germline V gives CDR1 SGHRS, CDR2 YFSETQ. This CDR3 is CASRLGTASKETQYF. The DNA of the CDR3 is TGCGCCAGCAGATTGGGGACAGCCTCAAAAGAGACCCAGTACTTC.

The chain links TRBV19 to TRBJ2-1, with TRBD2 matching 8 bases. V shed 4 bases, J shed 2 bases, and the junction held 13 bases outside the gene matches. CDR1 and CDR2 (germline): LNHDA, SQIVND (reference sequence). The CDR3 is made up of 18 amino acids. The CDR3 sequence is CASSTLQWREATYNEQFF. DNA of the CDR3: TGTGCCAGTAGTACACTTCAATGGCGGGAGGCCACCTACAATGAGCAGTTCTTC.

The J gene is TRBJ2-3, the V gene TRBV21-1; no DNA check was done on the table's D call, TRBD2. TRBV21-1 corresponds to a pseudogene. CDR3 length equals 15 residues. The CDR3 DNA reads TGTGCCAGCAGCAGCCCCCCGCGGGAGGAAGCTACGCAGTATTTT. It specifies CASSSPPREEATQYF.

This sequence joins TRBV28 and TRBJ1-1, with D possibly TRBD1 on 5 matching bases. Looked up from germline, CDR1 is MDHEN and CDR2 is SYDVKM. V shed 6 bases and J shed 1 base, with 24 bases lying between them. The CDR3 is made up of 18 amino acids. In nucleotides, the CDR3 is TGTGCCAGCAGGCTCCCTGGGCCCTCGGGGGGTGGGAACACTGAAGCTTTCTTT. This translates into CASRLPGPSGGGNTEAFF.

This clone was detected only once. J is TRBJ1-4 and V is TRBV6-5; D is possibly TRBD1 (6 bases). This CDR3 comprises 15 residues. CDR1 MNHEY and CDR2 SVGAGI come from the germline V gene. Trimming took 5 bases from V and 5 from J, leaving 15 bases between them. The CDR3 region is CASSPAQGKNEKLFF. The CDR3 nucleotides read TGTGCCAGCAGTCCGGCTCAGGGGAAGAATGAAAAACTGTTTTTT.

The chain couples TRBV27 to TRBJ2-2; 8 nucleotides align to TRBD2. There are 15 residues in the CDR3. From germline, CDR1 is MNHEY and CDR2 SMNVEV (reference sequence). V lost 3 bases, J lost 4 bases, and 4 bases stayed unmatched. Here the CDR3 DNA reads TGTGCCAGCAGTTTTCGACTAGCGAGCACCGGGGAGCTGTTTTTT. It yields the protein CASSFRLASTGELFF.

The genes are TRBV27 and TRBJ1-1, with D unresolved. CDR1 and CDR2 from the germline V gene are MNHEY and SMNVEV (reference sequence). This CDR3 has 13 amino acids. The ends were cut back, 1 base at V and 5 bases at J, with 8 bases in the middle. The CDR3 DNA reads as TGTGCCAGCAGTTTATACGGGAGTACTGAAGCTTTCTTT. Protein sequence: CASSLYGSTEAFF.

The rearrangement links TRBV6-7 to TRBJ2-5; maybe TRBD2 (5 bases). TRBV6-7 is sorted into the ORF group, with uncertain function. The CDR3 runs to 17 residues. Trimming took off 2 bases at V and 3 bases at J, with 19 bases between the two ends. CDR3 in amino acids: CASSYTDGIWDEETQYF. The CDR3 nucleotides read TGTGCCAGCAGTTACACGGACGGGATCTGGGATGAAGAGACCCAGTACTTC.